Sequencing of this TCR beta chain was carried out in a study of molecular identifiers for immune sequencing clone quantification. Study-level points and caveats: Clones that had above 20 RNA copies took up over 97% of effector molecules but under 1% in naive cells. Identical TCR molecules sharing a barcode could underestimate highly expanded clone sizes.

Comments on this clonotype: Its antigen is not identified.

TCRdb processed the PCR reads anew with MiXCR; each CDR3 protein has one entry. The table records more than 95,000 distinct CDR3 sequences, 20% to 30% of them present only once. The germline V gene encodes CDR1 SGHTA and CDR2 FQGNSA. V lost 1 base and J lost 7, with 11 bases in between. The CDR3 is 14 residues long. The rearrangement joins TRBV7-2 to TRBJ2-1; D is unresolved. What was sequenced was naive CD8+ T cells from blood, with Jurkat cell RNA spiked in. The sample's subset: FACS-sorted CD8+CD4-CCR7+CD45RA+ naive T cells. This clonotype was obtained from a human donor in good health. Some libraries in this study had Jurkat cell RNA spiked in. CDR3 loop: CASSLVVLGNEQFF. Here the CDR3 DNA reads TGTGCCAGCAGCTTAGTAGTGCTGGGAAATGAGCAGTTCTTC.